This TCR beta chain emerged from a study of blood T cell repertoires in COVID-19 (dated by TCRdb to 2020 to 2021). With regard to the full study: Samples from collaborators originated in the United States, Italy and Spain and spanned both the acute and convalescent phases of COVID-19. The material from the prospective study consisted of cDNA or gDNA derived from T cells, B-cell-depleted T cells, or PBMCs. Subjects who had been exposed to COVID-19, were actively infected with it, or had recovered from it provided the deeply sampled blood TCRbeta repertoires that made up the dataset. The repertoires were released in a freely available public database meant as a resource for research on the immune response to SARS-CoV-2. The samples were drawn from the first 160 participants of the ongoing ImmuneRACE study and from over a thousand subjects provided by 6 global collaborators. A de-identified subject ID, COVID-19 status, age in years and sex were almost always included in the sample metadata. Where HLA class I and class II types were available, the types were taken from metadata supplied by the sample provider, not from assay-based typing. Paper-wide results and their limitations: Clinical and demographic metadata were provided uncurated, with the amount varying by source and participant.

In its sample, this clone was seen once. The antigen this receptor binds is unknown. Per-base qualities were not stored, and no clone one base away is much larger. Another Seattle source contributed samples from volunteer blood donors who had recovered from COVID-19. Collaborating institutions collected whole blood in K2EDTA tubes following their own protocols. For TCRbeta analysis, collaborators shipped samples as frozen whole blood, isolated PBMCs, or DNA extracted from either of those sample types. TCRbeta CDR3 regions were amplified from genomic DNA by means of the immunoSEQ Assay, a bias-controlled multiplex PCR. The source study handled its data this way. Within the assay, amplification of reference gene primers was used to estimate how many nucleated cells each sample contained. To quantify the absolute abundance of each unique TCRbeta CDR3 rearrangement, sequence reads were collapsed and filtered. For each sample, productive Simpson clonality was calculated as the square root of Simpson's diversity index across productive rearrangements. Drawn from immuneACCESS, this table holds only the in-frame rearrangements with V and J called that TCRdb kept. Clones are partly lost; checked studies trace under half to an unresolved V gene and leave the rest unexplained. V and J calls and clone size are those listed in that table; D and trimming were worked out from the DNA. Counted in this sample were roughly 180,000 clones; about 85% of them appeared once. The ten largest clones capture about 1.2% of the sample.

CDR1 and CDR2 are drawn from the germline V gene: KGHDR, SFDVKD. V and J are trimmed by 7 bases and 2 bases, and the gene matches miss 5 bases of the junction. The CDR3 spans 14 residues, from the cysteine through the phenylalanine. The sequence is cut down to CDR3 DNA, 42 bases in frame from base 1. The sample consisted of peripheral blood. This receptor was obtained from a man between 60 and 75 years old who had recovered from COVID-19. This sequence uses TRBV24-1 and TRBJ2-3; TRBD2 agrees with 7 junctional bases. The CDR3 region: CATSRGENTDTQYF. The DNA sequence is as follows: TGTGCCACCAGCCGGGGGGAAAACACAGATACGCAGTATTTT.